The source of this TCR beta chain is a study of T-cell memory formation after mild COVID-19. Each CDR3 protein is one row after TCRdb ran MiXCR on the 5' RACE reads. The repertoire holds around 150,000 distinct CDR3 sequences, with around 15% as singletons. This clonotype was counted only a few times. The receptor comes from an adult woman who had mild COVID-19 (a few samples of this study predate the infection). Cell type and time point are not known. The source material was PBMCs or a T cell subset sorted from them (not recorded which).

For the CDR3, the DNA is TGTGCCTGGAGTGTACGCGATGAGCAGTTCTTC. It codes for CAWSVRDEQFF. The V call is TRBV30, the J call TRBJ2-1; D gene ambiguous. Deletions cut 0 bases from V and 8 bases from J, with 5 bases between. There are 11 residues in the CDR3. CDR1 and CDR2 from the germline V gene are GTSNPN and SVGIG (reference sequence).